The clone carrying this T cell receptor (beta chain) has only one observation. The data are from a study of blood T cell repertoires in COVID-19. Study-level information: Samples of COVID-19 (acute and convalescent) were obtained from the United States, Italy and Spain. From T cells, B-cell-depleted T cells, or PBMCs came the material, which was cDNA or gDNA.

The CDR3 extends over 18 amino acids. The V gene's germline CDR1 is SNHLY and CDR2 FYNNEI. J was trimmed by 4 bases and V by 2 bases; bases with no gene match: 16. The protocol was immunoSEQ multiplex PCR, while the TCRdb copy is restricted to in-frame clones and leaves out a portion. Here the sample spans under 250,000 clones, 65% to 85% being singletons. The rearrangement uses TRBV2 and TRBJ2-7; 8 bases are shared with TRBD1. Sequencing used peripheral blood. The sequence came from a human donor in a cohort sampled during active COVID-19. As DNA, the CDR3 is TGTGCCAGCAGTGAAAAAGGGACAGGTCTTTCCAATTTTTACGAGCAGTACTTC. Residues: CASSEKGTGLSNFYEQYF.